These 29 T cell receptor beta chains were sequenced from one sample in a study of cytomegalovirus exposure and HLA in healthy donors. In the PCR, 60 Vbeta and 13 Jbeta primers were used. Profiled with immunoSEQ multiplex PCR; TCRdb holds only in-frame clones, not every one. The sample yields around 39,000 clones, approximately 60% seen once. Input material: PBMCs. The receptors originated from a human donor in good health.

There are a few counts of this clone. This chain connects TRBV30 to TRBJ1-1; tentative D call: TRBD1 (5 bases). Trimming pared 4 bases from V and 0 bases from J, leaving 12 bases between. The V gene's germline CDR1 is GTSNPN and CDR2 SVGIG (reference sequence). This CDR3 has 14 amino acids. The CDR3 DNA is TGTGCCTGGACCACGGGAGGGGTGAACACTGAAGCTTTCTTT. Its translation is CAWTTGGVNTEAFF.

This clone was counted only a few times. V is TRBV5-1 and J is TRBJ2-1, with TRBD1 matching 7 bases. Losses at the gene ends were 3 bases for V and 5 bases for J; bases not matched to a gene: 8. Per the germline V gene, CDR1 is SGHRS and CDR2 is YFSETQ. There are 15 residues in the CDR3. CDR3 coding DNA: TGCGCCAGCAGCTCCGCGACAGGGCTTGACAATGAGCAGTTCTTC. It translates to CASSSATGLDNEQFF.

This chain joins TRBV28 and TRBJ1-6; D may be TRBD1 (5 bases). The CDR3 sequence is 12 residues long. V was trimmed by 6 bases and J by 9 bases, leaving 9 bases between them. Germline V CDR1 and CDR2: MDHEN, SYDVKM. The DNA for the CDR3 is TGTGCCAGCAGGACAGCCAGTTCACCCCTCCACTTT. It encodes CASRTASSPLHF.

The CDR3 DNA reads TGTGCCAGCAGCGTAGGACTAGCGGAATACAATGAGCAGTTCTTC. It translates to CASSVGLAEYNEQFF. The chain employs TRBV9 and TRBJ2-1; 9 bases are a match to TRBD2. In germline, CDR1 is SGDLS, CDR2 YYNGEE. The CDR3 consists of 15 residues. Losses at the gene ends were 0 bases for V and 4 bases for J; bases not matched to a gene: 2.

This clone was seen a few times. The CDR3 DNA sequence: TGTGCCAGCAGGCCGACAGGGGGCTATGGCTACACCTTC. Its translation: CASRPTGGYGYTF. The chain has TRBV6-5 and TRBJ1-2; 9 bases map to TRBD1. With V trimmed by 6 bases and J by 4 bases, 3 bases remained unmatched. Germline CDR1 reads MNHEY; CDR2 reads SVGAGI. This CDR3 region has 13 residues.

V gene TRBV28 combines with J gene TRBJ2-3, with D perhaps matching TRBD2 (6 bases). The V end lost 6 bases, the J end lost 0 bases, and 13 bases lay between the germline ends. The CDR3 contains 15 residues. Germline V gene sequence: CDR1 MDHEN, CDR2 SYDVKM. The CDR3 DNA reads as TGTGCCAGCAGGGTAGGAGGGGAGAGCACAGATACGCAGTATTTT. Its protein is CASRVGGESTDTQYF.

The rearrangement links TRBV29-1 to TRBJ2-5, with 11 positions matching TRBD2. CDR1 SQVTM and CDR2 ANQGSEA come from the germline V gene. The length of the CDR3 is 12 residues. V dropped 4 bases and J dropped 5; count of bases not matched to a gene: 0. CDR3: CSVGLAGETQYF. The CDR3 DNA reads as TGCAGCGTTGGACTAGCGGGGGAGACCCAGTACTTC.

V and J are TRBV2 and TRBJ1-5, with 7 bases fitting TRBD1. J lost 2 bases, V lost 7 bases, and 2 bases had no gene match. The CDR3 is 13 residues long. CDR1 is SNHLY, CDR2 FYNNEI, per germline. CDR3 in amino acids: CASTGTGNQPQHF. The CDR3, as DNA: TGTGCCAGCACCGGGACAGGCAATCAGCCCCAGCATTTT.

This sequence joins TRBV6-5 and TRBJ1-2; 12 bases map to TRBD1. Germline V gives CDR1 MNHEY, CDR2 SVGAGI. This CDR3 has 14 amino acids. The trim removed 4 bases at V and 8 bases at J, leaving 5 bases unmatched. CDR3 nucleotide sequence: TGTGCCAGCAGTTCCGGGACAGGGGGCATCGGCTACACCTTC. Its translation is CASSSGTGGIGYTF.

This chain links TRBV18 with TRBJ1-4, with D possibly matching TRBD1 (5 bases). V was shortened by 3 bases and J by 8 bases, with 10 bases between the two germline ends. The germline gives CDR1 KGHSH, CDR2 LQKENI. The CDR3 contains 13 residues. The CDR3 reads CASSPLEGEKLFF. The DNA of the CDR3 is TGTGCCAGCTCACCCTTGGAGGGGGAAAAACTGTTTTTT.

The chain couples TRBV5-1 to TRBJ2-5; 13 nucleotides agree with TRBD2. The CDR3 totals 15 residues. V was pared by 4 bases and J by 5 bases, with 5 bases of the junction left unmatched. Per germline, CDR1 SGHRS and CDR2 YFSETQ. The CDR3 region is CASSQTSGGSETQYF. CDR3 sequence (DNA): TGCGCCAGCAGCCAGACTAGCGGGGGGTCGGAGACCCAGTACTTC.

This clone showed up just once. The rearrangement uses TRBV7-2 and TRBJ2-1; 8 positions agree with TRBD2. This CDR3 is 15 amino acids long. Germline loops: CDR1 SGHTA, CDR2 FQGNSA. V trimming: 2 bases; J trimming: 2 bases; junction bases outside the gene matches: 2. The CDR3 DNA reads TGTGCCAGCAGCTTATTCGGGGGGGCCTACAATGAGCAGTTCTTC. Amino acids: CASSLFGGAYNEQFF.

The gene calls are TRBV7-2 and TRBJ1-5; TRBD1 is a possible D gene (6 bases). Germline V CDR1 and CDR2: SGHTA, FQGNSA. This CDR3 region has 13 residues. V dropped 1 base and J dropped 6 bases, with 7 bases sitting between them. CDR3 DNA: TGTGCCAGCAGCTTAGTGGGGGCTCAGCCCCAGCATTTT. It encodes CASSLVGAQPQHF.

The count of this clone is one. This chain links TRBV19 with TRBJ1-5; no definite D call. Between the trimmed V and J ends, which lost 3 bases and 4 bases, there was a span of 7 bases. The germline V gene has CDR1 LNHDA and CDR2 SQIVND (reference sequence). The CDR3 is 13 residues long. This CDR3 is CASSMTQNQPQHF. As DNA, the CDR3 is TGTGCCAGTAGTATGACACAGAATCAGCCCCAGCATTTT.

This clone was detected only a few times. This chain connects TRBV7-7 to TRBJ2-7; D perhaps matches TRBD1 (6 bases). V lost 3 bases and J 6 bases, leaving 12 bases between the germline ends. Germline assignment: CDR1 SSHAT and CDR2 FNYEAQ (reference sequence). This CDR3 is 13 amino acids long. This CDR3 reads CASSLSGGGEQYF. DNA of the CDR3: TGTGCCAGCAGCTTGAGTGGGGGCGGCGAGCAGTACTTC.

This rearrangement joins TRBV6-1 to TRBJ2-7, with 9 positions matching TRBD1. The germline CDR1 and CDR2 sequences are MNHNS and SASEGT. V shed 11 bases, J shed 4 bases, and the junction held 15 bases outside the gene matches. The CDR3 has 15 residues. The CDR3, as DNA: TGTGCCGCCAGAGAGTCCGGGACAGGGAGATACGAGCAGTACTTC. It translates to CAARESGTGRYEQYF.

This clone has more than one count but fewer than ten. The rearrangement joins TRBV4-1 to TRBJ2-6, with a weak D call TRBD1 (5 bases). The germline V gene encodes CDR1 MGHRA and CDR2 YSYEKL. Trimming left V 1 base short and J 4 bases short, with 20 bases between. This CDR3 is built from 19 residues. Here the CDR3 reads CASSQGWPGLFGGANVLTF. CDR3 sequence (DNA): TGCGCCAGCAGCCAAGGTTGGCCAGGGTTGTTCGGAGGGGCCAACGTCCTGACTTTC.

This rearrangement joins TRBV6-5 to TRBJ2-7; D call uncertain. V lost 6 bases and J 0 bases, leaving 12 bases between the germline ends. Germline values: CDR1 MNHEY, CDR2 SVGAGI. The CDR3 length is 14 residues. In DNA form, the CDR3 reads TGTGCCAGCAGGCTAGGAGCAAGCTCCTACGAGCAGTACTTC. This sequence encodes CASRLGASSYEQYF.

This chain uses TRBV7-9 with TRBJ2-3, with 11 bases aligning to TRBD2. CDR3 length: 16 residues. Germline loops: CDR1 SEHNR, CDR2 FQNEAQ (reference sequence). V lost 5 bases to trimming and J lost 0 bases; unmatched junction nucleotides: 4. DNA of the CDR3: TGTGCCAGCAGCCCACGGACTAGCGGGAGCACAGATACGCAGTATTTT. Residues: CASSPRTSGSTDTQYF.

This clone was observed a few times. This rearrangement joins TRBV5-6 to TRBJ2-5; 11 positions match TRBD2. Per germline, CDR1 SGHDT and CDR2 YYEEEE. The CDR3 spans 16 residues. The trim removed 1 base at V and 4 bases at J, leaving 6 bases unmatched. Here the CDR3 reads CASSLLAGGFSETQYF. For the CDR3, the DNA is TGTGCCAGCAGCTTGTTAGCGGGGGGGTTCTCAGAGACCCAGTACTTC.

The chain has TRBV4-3 and TRBJ1-4, with 7 bases identical to TRBD1. Germline assignment: CDR1 LGHNA and CDR2 YSLEER. With V trimmed by 0 bases and J by 5 bases, 6 bases remained unmatched. This CDR3 comprises 16 residues. CDR3 DNA sequence: TGCGCCAGCAGCCAAGATTTCGGGACAGCAAATGAAAAACTGTTTTTT. As protein: CASSQDFGTANEKLFF.

The chain joins TRBV6-1 to TRBJ1-2; maybe TRBD1 (6 bases). The CDR3 is made up of 12 amino acids. The V gene's germline CDR1 is MNHNS and CDR2 SASEGT. V was cut by 7 bases and J by 4 bases, with 10 bases left in between. Written as DNA, the CDR3 is TGTGCCAGCAAAACAGGGCTCTATGGCTACACCTTC. It translates to CASKTGLYGYTF.

Only a few counts were recorded for this clone. The chain employs TRBV28 and TRBJ1-5, with D hard to call. The V gene lost 6 bases and the J gene lost 4 bases, with 7 bases spanning the gap. The germline gives CDR1 MDHEN, CDR2 SYDVKM. The CDR3 contains 12 residues. CDR3 nucleotides: TGTGCCAGCAGGAGCTTAAATCAGCCCCAGCATTTT. This translates into CASRSLNQPQHF.

The rearrangement links TRBV2 to TRBJ2-7, with D possibly matching TRBD2 (5 bases). V lost 8 bases and J 5 bases, leaving 16 bases between the germline ends. CDR1 and CDR2 (germline): SNHLY, FYNNEI. The CDR3 sequence is 13 residues long. CDR3 loop: CASGRAPVDEQYF. The CDR3 nucleotides read TGTGCCAGCGGGCGGGCCCCGGTCGACGAGCAGTACTTC.

There are a few counts of this clone. This chain links TRBV11-2 with TRBJ2-3; D might be TRBD1 (6 bases). Trimming pared 3 bases from V and 2 bases from J, leaving 12 bases between. The CDR3 covers 15 residues. The germline gives CDR1 SGHAT, CDR2 FQNNGV. The CDR3 loop reads CASSFRTGTTDTQYF. In nucleotides, the CDR3 is TGTGCCAGCAGCTTTCGTACAGGGACCACAGATACGCAGTATTTT.

The chain joins TRBV7-9 to TRBJ2-7, with D perhaps matching TRBD1 (6 bases). This CDR3 comprises 17 residues. Trimming left V 0 bases short and J 2 bases short, with 17 bases between. The germline V gene has CDR1 SEHNR and CDR2 FQNEAQ (reference sequence). The CDR3 DNA reads as TGTGCCAGCAGCTTAGCCCTGGGGGCAGGGTCGACCTACGAGCAGTACTTC. Translated, it gives CASSLALGAGSTYEQYF.

The chain is built from TRBV6-5 and TRBJ2-2; no reliable D call. The germline CDR1 and CDR2 sequences are MNHEY and SVGAGI. V lost 2 bases to trimming and J lost 6 bases, with 13 bases between them. The CDR3 has 15 amino acids. The CDR3 loop reads CASSYVSRISGELFF. The CDR3 coding sequence is TGTGCCAGCAGTTACGTCTCCAGGATCTCCGGGGAGCTGTTTTTT.

The rearrangement links TRBV20-1 to TRBJ1-1; D gene uncertain. V lost 6 bases to trimming and J lost 4 bases, with 9 bases between them. The CDR3 has 11 amino acids. CDR1 and CDR2 (germline): DFQATT, SNEGSKA (reference sequence). The CDR3 DNA reads TGCAGTGCCGAGGATGGCACTGAAGCTTTCTTT. It codes for CSAEDGTEAFF.

The rearrangement joins TRBV30 to TRBJ1-5; D is undetermined. The V and J ends lost 0 bases and 0 bases respectively, with 9 bases between them. CDR3 length equals 15 residues. Germline CDR1 and CDR2: GTSNPN and SVGIG (reference sequence). CDR3 nucleotide sequence: TGTGCCTGGAGTGTATGGGCCGGTAGCAATCAGCCCCAGCATTTT. Encoded protein: CAWSVWAGSNQPQHF. The full variable domain, with the rest looked up from reference TRBV30 and TRBJ1-5, is SQTIHQWPATLVQPVGSPLSLECTVEGTSNPNLYWYRQAAGRGLQLLFYSVGIGQISSEVPQNLSASRPQDRQFILSSKKLLLSDSGFYLCAWSVWAGSNQPQHFGDGTRLSIL.